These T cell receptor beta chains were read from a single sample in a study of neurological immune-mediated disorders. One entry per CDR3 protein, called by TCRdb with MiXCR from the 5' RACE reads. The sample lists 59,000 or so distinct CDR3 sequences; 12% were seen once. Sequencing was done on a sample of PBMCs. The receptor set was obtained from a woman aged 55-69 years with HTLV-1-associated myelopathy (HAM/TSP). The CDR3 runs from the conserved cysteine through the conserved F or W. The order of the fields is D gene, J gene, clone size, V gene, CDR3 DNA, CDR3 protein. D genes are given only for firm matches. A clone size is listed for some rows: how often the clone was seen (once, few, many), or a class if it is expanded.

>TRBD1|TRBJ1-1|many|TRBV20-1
TGCAGTGCTAGTTCGCGGACAGGGGAATGGTACACTGAAGCTTTCTTT
CSASSRTGEWYTEAFF
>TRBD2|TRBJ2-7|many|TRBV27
TGTGCCAGCAGTTTCCGGCGGGAGAAAGTGCAGCAGTACTTC
CASSFRREKVQQYF
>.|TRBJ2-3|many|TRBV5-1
TGCGCCAGCAGGCCAGCAGGGCTGGACACAGATACGCAGTATTTT
CASRPAGLDTDTQYF
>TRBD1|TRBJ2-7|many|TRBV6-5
TGTGCCAGCAGTAAAGGGACAGGGCAGACCTACGAGCAGTACTTC
CASSKGTGQTYEQYF
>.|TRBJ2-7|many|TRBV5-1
TGCGCCAGCAGCTTGGGGGGAGGCTTCTCCTACGAGCAGTACTTC
CASSLGGGFSYEQYF
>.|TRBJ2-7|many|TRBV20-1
TGCAGTGCTAGCGGAGCAGTTACCTCCTACGAGCAGTACTTC
CSASGAVTSYEQYF
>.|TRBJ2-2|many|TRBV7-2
TGTGCCAGCAGCTCGGGACGGGAATACACCGGGGAGCTGTTTTTT
CASSSGREYTGELFF
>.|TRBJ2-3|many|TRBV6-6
TGTGCCACCTCCCGCCGAGGTCAAGATACGCAGTATTTT
CATSRRGQDTQYF
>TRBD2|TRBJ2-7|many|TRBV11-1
TGTGCCAGCAGCTTAGGGACTAGCGGGAGATTGACTCACTCCTACGAGCAGTACTTC
CASSLGTSGRLTHSYEQYF
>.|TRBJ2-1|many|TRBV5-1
TGCGCCAGCAGCTCGACTAGTTGGGAGCAGTTCTTC
CASSSTSWEQFF
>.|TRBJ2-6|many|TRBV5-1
TGCGCCAGCAGCCAGAACTCTGGGGCCAACGTCCTGACTTTC
CASSQNSGANVLTF
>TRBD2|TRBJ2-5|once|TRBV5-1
TGCGCCAGCAGCCGGGGGACTAGCGGACAAGAGACCCAGTACTTC
CASSRGTSGQETQYF
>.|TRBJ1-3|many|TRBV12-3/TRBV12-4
TGTGCCAGCAGTCTTACGTGGACTGGAAACACCATATATTTT
CASSLTWTGNTIYF
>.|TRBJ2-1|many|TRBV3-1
TGTGCCAGCAGCCACCGATACAATGAGCAGTTCTTC
CASSHRYNEQFF
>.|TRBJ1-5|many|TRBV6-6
TGTGCCAGCAGTTACTCGGGCGGGTCTAAGGGCAATCAGCCCCAGCATTTT
CASSYSGGSKGNQPQHF
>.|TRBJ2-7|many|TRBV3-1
TGTGCCAGCAGCCAAGCCTCGGGCGCCAGGGACCTTCGCGAGCAGTACTTC
CASSQASGARDLREQYF
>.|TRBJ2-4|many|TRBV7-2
TGTGCCAGCAGCTTATACGGGCAGTCATGGGACATTCAGTACTTC
CASSLYGQSWDIQYF
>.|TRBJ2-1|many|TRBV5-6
TGTGCCAGCAGCTTGGCCGCGGCCAATAACAATGAGCAGTTCTTC
CASSLAAANNNEQFF
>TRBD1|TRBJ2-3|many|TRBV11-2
TGTGCCAGCAGCTCCCGTGGGACAGGGTCCACAGATACGCAGTATTTT
CASSSRGTGSTDTQYF
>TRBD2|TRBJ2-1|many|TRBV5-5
TGTGCCAGCAGCGGGACTAGCGGGACCTACAATGAGCAGTTCTTC
CASSGTSGTYNEQFF
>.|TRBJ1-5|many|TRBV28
TGTGCCAGCCAGACAGGATATCAGCCCCAGCATTTT
CASQTGYQPQHF
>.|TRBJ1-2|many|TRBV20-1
TGCAGTGTTGCCCAGGGGACGCCCTATGGCTACACCTTC
CSVAQGTPYGYTF
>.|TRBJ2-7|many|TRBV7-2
TGTGCCAGCAGCGGGGGGCGGGACAGTGCCTACGAGCAGTACTTC
CASSGGRDSAYEQYF
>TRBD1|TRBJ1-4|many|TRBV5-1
TGCGCCAGCAGCCAGGGACAGCGGACGTCAACTAATGAAAAACTGTTTTTT
CASSQGQRTSTNEKLFF
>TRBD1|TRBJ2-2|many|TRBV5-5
TGTGCCAGCACCTATAGACAGGGGAGGACCGGGGAGCTGTTTTTT
CASTYRQGRTGELFF
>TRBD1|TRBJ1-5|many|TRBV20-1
TGCAGTGCAAAGCAGGGGGCGAGCAATCAGCCCCAGCATTTT
CSAKQGASNQPQHF
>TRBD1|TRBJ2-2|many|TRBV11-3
TGTGCCAGCAGCCAAACAGGGGTCACCGGGGAGCTGTTTTTT
CASSQTGVTGELFF
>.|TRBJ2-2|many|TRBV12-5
TGTGCTAGTGGTTTAACAGGCACCGGGGAGCTGTTTTTT
CASGLTGTGELFF
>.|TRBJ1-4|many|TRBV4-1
TGCGCCAGCAGCCAAGCCCTTAATGAAAAACTGTTTTTT
CASSQALNEKLFF
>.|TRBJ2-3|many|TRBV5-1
TGCGCCAGCGCCCCCAGCGGGCGGAGCACAGATACGCAGTATTTT
CASAPSGRSTDTQYF
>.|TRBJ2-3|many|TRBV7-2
TGTGCCAGCAGCTCCACACGGCTTGGAGAAGATACGCAGTATTTT
CASSSTRLGEDTQYF
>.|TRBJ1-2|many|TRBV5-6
TGTGCCAGCAGTCAACAGGCCTCCTATGGCTACACCTTC
CASSQQASYGYTF
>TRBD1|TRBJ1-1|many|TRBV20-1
TGCAGTGCCCCGGGACAGGGAGACACTGAAGCTTTCTTT
CSAPGQGDTEAFF
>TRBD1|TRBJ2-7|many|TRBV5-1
TGCGCCAGCAGCTTGGGACAGGGTTTCCACGAGCAGTACTTC
CASSLGQGFHEQYF
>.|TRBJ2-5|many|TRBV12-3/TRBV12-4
TGTGCCAGCAGCTCCCTCGGACAGCAAGAGACCCAGTACTTC
CASSSLGQQETQYF
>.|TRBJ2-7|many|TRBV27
TGTGCCAGCGACCGAGAGGGCTCCTACGAGCAGTACTTC
CASDREGSYEQYF
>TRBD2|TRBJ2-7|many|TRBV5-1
TGCGCCAGCAGCCGGACTAGCGGGAGATACGAGCAGTACTTC
CASSRTSGRYEQYF
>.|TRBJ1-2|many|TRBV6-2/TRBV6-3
TGTGCCAGCAGTTACTCGGGGGGCCGCGGCTACACCTTC
CASSYSGGRGYTF
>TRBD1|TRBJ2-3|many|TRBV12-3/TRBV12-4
TGTGCCAGCAGTTTGGACAGGGGGACAGATACGCAGTATTTT
CASSLDRGTDTQYF
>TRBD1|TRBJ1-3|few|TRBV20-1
TGCAGTGCTAGCCCGGGACAGGGAGTTGGAAACACCATATATTTT
CSASPGQGVGNTIYF
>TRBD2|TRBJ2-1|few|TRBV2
TGTGCCAGCATCCCCGGGACTAGCGGATACAATGAGCAGTTCTTC
CASIPGTSGYNEQFF
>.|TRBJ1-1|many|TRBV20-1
TGCAGTGCCCCGGGGCGGGCGGGCACTGAAGCTTTCTTT
CSAPGRAGTEAFF
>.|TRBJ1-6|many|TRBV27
TGTGCCAGCAGATCGGATCATCAGGGGCTTGCGTCCCTCCACTTT
CASRSDHQGLASLHF
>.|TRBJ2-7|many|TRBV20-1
TGCAGTGCTGACCGGGACGGGACGGGAGAGCAGTACTTC
CSADRDGTGEQYF
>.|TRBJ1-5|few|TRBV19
TGTGCCAGTCGGACAGCCAATCAGCCCCAGCATTTT
CASRTANQPQHF
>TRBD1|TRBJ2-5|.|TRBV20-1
TGCAGTGCCGGGACAGTCCAAGAGACCCAGTACTTC
CSAGTVQETQYF
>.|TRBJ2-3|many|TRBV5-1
TGCGCCAGCAGCTTGGCCCGGACCCCGCTCACAGATACGCAGTATTTT
CASSLARTPLTDTQYF
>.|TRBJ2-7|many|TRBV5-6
TGTGCCAGCAGGGGGGTGGCCTCCGAGCAGTACTTC
CASRGVASEQYF
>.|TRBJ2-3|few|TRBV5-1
TGCGCCAGCAGCTTGGGGGCTAGCACAGATACGCAGTATTTT
CASSLGASTDTQYF
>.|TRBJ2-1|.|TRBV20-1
TGCAGTGCTAGCGGTCGCAGAGCGATCAATGAGCAGTTCTTC
CSASGRRAINEQFF
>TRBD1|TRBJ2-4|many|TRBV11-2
TGTGCCAGCAGCTACGAAACAGGGGACAAAAACATTCAGTACTTC
CASSYETGDKNIQYF
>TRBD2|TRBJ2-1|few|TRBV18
TGTGCCAGCTCACCCGAGCCGAGACTAGCGAGTATTGACAATGAGCAGTTCTTC
CASSPEPRLASIDNEQFF
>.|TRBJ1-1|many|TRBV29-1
TGCAGCGTTGAAGATAGTGGGCGGAACACTGAAGCTTTCTTT
CSVEDSGRNTEAFF
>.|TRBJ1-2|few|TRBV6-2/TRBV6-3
TGTGCCAGCAGTGACGGACACCAAACTAACTATGGCTACACCTTC
CASSDGHQTNYGYTF
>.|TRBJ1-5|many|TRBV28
TGTGCCAGCAGTTTAAATGGGAATCGGAACAATCAGCCCCAGCATTTT
CASSLNGNRNNQPQHF
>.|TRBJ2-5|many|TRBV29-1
TGCAGCGTTGACCTGACAGCCCTGGGGACCCAGTACTTC
CSVDLTALGTQYF
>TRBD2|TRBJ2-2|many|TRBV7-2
TGTGCCAGCAGCCCGAGGGTACTAGCGGGAGGGCCCGGGGAGCTGTTTTTT
CASSPRVLAGGPGELFF
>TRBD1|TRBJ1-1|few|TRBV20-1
TGCAGTGCTCCCCCAACCGGGACAGGGAGGACTGAAGCTTTCTTT
CSAPPTGTGRTEAFF
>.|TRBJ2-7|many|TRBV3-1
TGTGCCAGCAGCCAAGATCGGCTAGCGTTCTACGAGCAGTACTTC
CASSQDRLAFYEQYF